Below are 12 T cell receptor beta chains sequenced from a single sample in a study of blood T cell repertoires in COVID-19. Clones were sequenced by immunoSEQ multiplex PCR, and TCRdb holds only the in-frame ones, with some missing. The sample records 140,000 to 150,000 clones, 70% to 90% being singletons. The sequencing sample was made of peripheral blood. Receptors were obtained from a man aged 70-80 years with acute or convalescent COVID-19.

This rearrangement joins TRBV27 to TRBJ1-2; D call uncertain. The CDR3 length is 14 residues. Trimming cost V 5 bases and J 3 bases, with 13 bases left between them. Germline V gene sequence: CDR1 MNHEY, CDR2 SMNVEV (reference sequence). The CDR3 sequence: CASSGHPLDYGYTF. The CDR3 nucleotides read TGTGCCAGCAGTGGCCACCCCTTGGACTATGGCTACACCTTC.

The chain carries TRBV5-8 and TRBJ2-1; 10 nucleotides line up with TRBD1. The length of the CDR3 is 17 residues. Germline assignment: CDR1 SGHTS and CDR2 YDEGEE. The trim removed 0 bases at V and 7 bases at J, leaving 10 bases unmatched. DNA for the CDR3: TGTGCCAGCAGCTTGGTCGAGACAGGGGGCGCGGAGAATGAGCAGTTCTTC. Its protein product is CASSLVETGGAENEQFF.

The chain recombines TRBV5-6 with TRBJ2-5; TRBD2 agrees at 11 bases. With V trimmed by 2 bases and J by 1 base, 4 bases remained unmatched. CDR3 length equals 16 residues. CDR1 and CDR2 (germline): SGHDT, YYEEEE. In DNA, the CDR3 is TGTGCCAGCAGCTTAGGGACTAGCGGAACCCAAGAGACCCAGTACTTC. This gives the protein CASSLGTSGTQETQYF.

The chain couples TRBV24-1 to TRBJ2-3, with TRBD1 matching over 9 bases. The ends lost 6 bases at V and 4 bases at J; junction bases unmatched: 10. The V gene's germline CDR1 is KGHDR and CDR2 SFDVKD. The CDR3 extends over 16 amino acids. The chain's CDR3 is CATSPSDRGRADTQYF. Written as DNA, the CDR3 is TGTGCCACCAGTCCCTCGGACAGGGGACGGGCAGATACGCAGTATTTT.

V is TRBV2 and J is TRBJ2-5; 11 bases line up with TRBD2. J was trimmed by 5 bases and V by 7 bases; bases with no gene match: 3. Germline CDR1 is SNHLY and CDR2 is FYNNEI. The CDR3 has 13 amino acids. The CDR3 nucleotides read TGTGCCAGCAACCTAGCGGGAGGTGAGACCCAGTACTTC. Protein: CASNLAGGETQYF.

The chain carries TRBV30 and TRBJ1-5, with a tentative D call TRBD1 (6 bases). The CDR3 has 14 residues. Trimming left V 4 bases short and J 0 bases short, with 10 bases between. In germline, CDR1 is GTSNPN, CDR2 SVGIG (reference sequence). Here the CDR3 DNA reads TGTGCCTGGAAACAGGGTGGTAGCAATCAGCCCCAGCATTTT. Protein sequence: CAWKQGGSNQPQHF.

This clone was recorded only once. The chain couples TRBV3-1 (or the pseudogene TRBV3-2) to TRBJ2-3; 7 bases are shared with TRBD1. CDR1 is LGHDT and CDR2 is YNNKEL in the germline V gene (reference sequence). The V segment lost 0 bases and the J segment 6 bases; nucleotides outside the gene matches: 3. The CDR3 length is 14 residues. The CDR3 coding sequence is TGTGCCAGCAGCCAAGAGACAGGGTGGGATACGCAGTATTTT. Translating gives CASSQETGWDTQYF.

The genes are TRBV9 and TRBJ1-6; 10 nucleotides line up with TRBD1. The J segment lost 4 bases and the V segment lost 3 bases, leaving 4 bases of the junction unmatched. This CDR3 is built from 16 residues. CDR1 and CDR2 (germline): SGDLS, YYNGEE. Here the CDR3 reads CASSARDRGYNSPLHF. The DNA for the CDR3 is TGTGCCAGCAGCGCAAGGGACAGGGGTTATAATTCACCCCTCCACTTT.

In the case of this clone: One junction end does not reproduce the germline sequence, and a read error may be involved. The chain joins TRBV3-1 (or the pseudogene TRBV3-2) to TRBJ2-1; TRBD2 aligns across 10 bases. Germline V CDR1 and CDR2: LGHDT, YNNKEL (reference sequence). The CDR3 is 12 amino acids. The DNA of the CDR3 is TGTGCCAGCAGCCTCGGGACTAGCGCAGAGGTCTTC. Amino acids: CASSLGTSAEVF.

This chain links TRBV5-1 with TRBJ2-5, with TRBD2 identical over 12 bases. The CDR3 runs to 17 residues. The J segment lost 1 base and the V segment lost 7 bases, leaving 11 bases of the junction unmatched. From germline, CDR1 is SGHRS and CDR2 YFSETQ. The CDR3 here is CASSRGLAGTPQETQYF. CDR3 DNA sequence: TGCGCCAGCTCACGAGGACTAGCGGGGACCCCCCAAGAGACCCAGTACTTC.

V usage is TRBV4-1 and J usage is TRBJ1-1; D might be TRBD1 (5 bases). Germline V gives CDR1 MGHRA, CDR2 YSYEKL. V lost 2 bases, J lost 9 bases, and 10 bases lay in between. This CDR3 contains 12 residues. The CDR3 loop is CASSQTGGKAFF. CDR3 sequence (DNA): TGCGCCAGCAGCCAAACGGGGGGGAAAGCTTTCTTT.

This clone was detected once. V usage is TRBV7-9 and J usage is TRBJ1-4, with D perhaps TRBD1 (6 bases). The CDR3 is made up of 15 amino acids. Germline values: CDR1 SEHNR, CDR2 FQNEAQ (reference sequence). V lost 4 bases, J lost 0 bases, and 9 bases lay in between. CDR3 protein: CASSSRTATNEKLFF. The DNA of the CDR3 is TGTGCCAGCAGCTCACGGACAGCAACTAATGAAAAACTGTTTTTT.